The 22 T cell receptor beta chains below were found in one sample sequenced in a study of cytomegalovirus exposure and HLA in healthy donors. Here immunoSEQ multiplex PCR was the method, and the copy in TCRdb shows in-frame clones only, minus some. The sample holds some 250,000 clones, around 87% seen once. Material for sequencing was PBMCs. The receptor source for this set is a woman aged 25 to 39 in good health and CMV-seropositive.

The genes are TRBV9 and TRBJ2-6; TRBD2 agrees at 7 bases. Germline loops: CDR1 SGDLS, CDR2 YYNGEE. V lost 0 bases, J lost 0 bases, and 15 bases stayed unmatched. CDR3 length: 21 residues. The CDR3 here is CASSVATASSGGSSGANVLTF. In nucleotides, the CDR3 is TGTGCCAGCAGCGTAGCTACGGCGTCTAGCGGAGGCAGCTCTGGGGCCAACGTCCTGACTTTC.

The chain is built from TRBV25-1 and TRBJ2-1; TRBD2 matches 7 bases. J was trimmed by 0 bases and V by 5 bases; bases with no gene match: 7. This CDR3 region has 16 residues. CDR1 and CDR2 (germline): MGHDK, SYGVNS. The DNA of the CDR3 is TGTGCCAGCAGTCTATTTTTAGCGGGCTCCTACAATGAGCAGTTCTTC. Its translation: CASSLFLAGSYNEQFF.

V gene TRBV6-1 combines with J gene TRBJ1-1; 7 bases are shared with TRBD1. The ends lost 2 bases at V and 14 bases at J; junction bases unmatched: 5. This CDR3 spans 11 amino acids. The V gene's germline CDR1 is MNHNS and CDR2 SASEGT. CDR3 nucleotides: TGTGCCAGCAGTGAACTATCAGGGGGGTTCTTT. It is translated as CASSELSGGFF.

This rearrangement joins TRBV9 to TRBJ2-5; possible D gene TRBD1, 6 bases. Per the germline V gene, CDR1 is SGDLS and CDR2 is YYNGEE. The CDR3 consists of 13 residues. V was pared by 3 bases and J by 7 bases, with 13 bases between. The CDR3 bases are TGTGCCAGCAGCGAACAGGGAAGGGGGACCCAGTACTTC. This translates into CASSEQGRGTQYF.

This clone was detected ten times or more. CDR3 in amino acids: CASSHSPGGSYGYTF. The CDR3 DNA reads TGTGCCAGCAGCCACTCACCAGGGGGGAGCTATGGCTACACCTTC. The rearrangement joins TRBV21-1 to TRBJ1-2; TRBD1, the D gene given by the table, was not confirmed from the DNA. TRBV21-1 is a pseudogene. There are 15 residues in the CDR3.

This clone was recorded once. The chain combines TRBV7-8 with TRBJ2-1; TRBD1 is a possible D gene (5 bases). From germline, CDR1 is SGHVS and CDR2 FQNEAQ. The CDR3 covers 13 residues. The ends were cut back, 2 bases at V and 5 bases at J, with 7 bases in the middle. The CDR3 DNA follows: TGTGCCAGCAGCTTACCAGGGAACAATGAGCAGTTCTTC. Translated: CASSLPGNNEQFF.

The chain joins TRBV10-3 to TRBJ2-3, with 15 bases aligning to TRBD2. Germline assignment: CDR1 ENHRY and CDR2 SYGVKD. This CDR3 comprises 16 residues. Germline trimming cut 7 bases from V and 4 bases from J; bases unmatched to any gene: 6. CDR3 nucleotides: TGTGCCATCAATCCGGGACTAGCGGGGGGTGCAGATACGCAGTATTTT. It is translated as CAINPGLAGGADTQYF.

The J gene is TRBJ2-7, the V gene TRBV13, with 16 positions matching TRBD2. The CDR3 has 17 residues. The V gene's germline CDR1 is PRHDT and CDR2 FYEKMQ (reference sequence). V lost 5 bases, J lost 0 bases, and 4 bases stayed unmatched. The CDR3 coding sequence is TGTGCCAGCAGCCCTGGGACTAGCGGGGGGGGCTCCTACGAGCAGTACTTC. Amino acids: CASSPGTSGGGSYEQYF.

The chain carries TRBV5-6 and TRBJ1-4, with 12 nucleotides matching TRBD1. The CDR3 runs 16 residues. The germline V gene encodes CDR1 SGHDT and CDR2 YYEEEE. J lost 7 bases, V lost 4 bases, and 8 bases had no gene match. CDR3 region: CASSISGTGGGEKLFF. The CDR3 DNA follows: TGTGCCAGCAGCATATCCGGGACAGGGGGCGGTGAAAAACTGTTTTTT.

This CDR3 reads CASSKRQTNYGYTF. The CDR3 DNA is TGTGCCAGCAGCAAGAGACAGACTAACTATGGCTACACCTTC. This sequence joins TRBV21-1 and TRBJ1-2; TRBD1 is taken as the D call from the table, unchecked against the DNA. TRBV21-1 represents a pseudogene. The CDR3 totals 14 residues.

The genes are TRBV29-1 and TRBJ2-7; 8 bases agree with TRBD1. This CDR3 has 14 residues. Trimming cost V 4 bases and J 5 bases; bases outside gene matches: 10. The germline V gene encodes CDR1 SQVTM and CDR2 ANQGSEA. Here the CDR3 DNA reads TGCAGCGTTGTGTTAGGACAGGGAATCGACGAGCAGTACTTC. Translated, it gives CSVVLGQGIDEQYF.

The chain couples TRBV4-1 to TRBJ1-2; no clear D gene. V lost 0 bases, J lost 4 bases, and 6 bases lay in between. CDR3 length: 13 residues. Germline V gene data show CDR1 as MGHRA and CDR2 as YSYEKL. This CDR3 reads CASSQDAGYGYTF. CDR3 sequence (DNA): TGCGCCAGCAGCCAAGACGCCGGCTATGGCTACACCTTC.

V gene TRBV29-1 combines with J gene TRBJ2-5; D may be TRBD1 (5 bases). This CDR3 has 12 residues. In germline, CDR1 is SQVTM, CDR2 ANQGSEA. Trimming stripped 7 bases from V and 2 bases from J, with 11 bases between. In DNA form, the CDR3 reads TGCAGCGCCCAGGACACACAAGAGACCCAGTACTTC. It yields the protein CSAQDTQETQYF.

The J gene is TRBJ1-5, the V gene TRBV6-1, with 7 bases matching TRBD1. This CDR3 spans 14 amino acids. J lost 0 bases, V lost 8 bases, and 4 bases had no gene match. The germline V gene encodes CDR1 MNHNS and CDR2 SASEGT. CDR3 loop: CASEQGSSNQPQHF. CDR3 nucleotides: TGTGCCAGCGAACAGGGGTCTAGCAATCAGCCCCAGCATTTT.

The chain has TRBV29-1 and TRBJ2-2; D unresolved. The length of the CDR3 is 14 residues. V dropped 4 bases and J dropped 0 bases, with 9 bases sitting between them. Germline-derived CDR1 and CDR2 are SQVTM and ANQGSEA. This CDR3 reads CSVGRNANTGELFF. DNA of the CDR3: TGCAGCGTTGGGCGGAACGCGAACACCGGGGAGCTGTTTTTT.

The chain uses TRBV2 and TRBJ1-5; TRBD1 matches 7 bases. Trimming took 7 bases from V and 2 from J; bases not matched to a gene: 5. Germline values: CDR1 SNHLY, CDR2 FYNNEI. This CDR3 spans 14 amino acids. The CDR3 here is CASILGTGNQPQHF. CDR3 coding DNA: TGTGCCAGCATTTTAGGGACAGGCAATCAGCCCCAGCATTTT.

The chain joins TRBV6-5 to TRBJ1-2, with 7 bases lining up with TRBD1. V trimming: 7 bases; J trimming: 6 bases; junction bases outside the gene matches: 2. Germline V lookup: CDR1 MNHEY, CDR2 SVGAGI. The CDR3 extends over 11 amino acids. In DNA form, the CDR3 reads TGTGCCAGCAAGGGGGCGGATGGCTACACCTTC. It is translated as CASKGADGYTF.

J is TRBJ2-1 and V is TRBV5-1; 8 nucleotides agree with TRBD2. CDR3 size: 15 residues. V was clipped by 4 bases and J by 1 base; unmatched bases: 4. Germline values: CDR1 SGHRS, CDR2 YFSETQ. CDR3 sequence (DNA): TGCGCCAGCAGCCCCCGGGGGGGATCCTACAATGAGCAGTTCTTC. This encodes CASSPRGGSYNEQFF.

In its sample, this clone was seen once. The chain carries TRBV19 and TRBJ2-3, with D unclear. The V gene's germline CDR1 is LNHDA and CDR2 SQIVND (reference sequence). The V gene lost 6 bases and the J gene lost 0 bases, with 7 bases spanning the gap. CDR3 size: 13 residues. The CDR3 bases are TGTGCCAGTAGGAGGCCTAGCACAGATACGCAGTATTTT. Translation gives CASRRPSTDTQYF.

J is TRBJ1-4 and V is TRBV27; 7 nucleotides agree with TRBD1. This CDR3 is built from 12 residues. The V segment lost 8 bases and the J segment 6 bases; nucleotides outside the gene matches: 3. Germline V gene sequence: CDR1 MNHEY, CDR2 SMNVEV (reference sequence). This CDR3 reads CASRDSYEKLFF. The DNA for the CDR3 is TGTGCCAGCCGGGACAGTTATGAAAAACTGTTTTTT.

This clone was observed a single time. The chain carries TRBV4-1 and TRBJ2-2, with TRBD1 matching 10 bases. CDR1 MGHRA and CDR2 YSYEKL come from the germline V gene. The CDR3 is 16 amino acids. J was trimmed by 6 bases and V by 3 bases; bases with no gene match: 7. Here the CDR3 reads CASSHPAGTGAGELFF. Here the CDR3 DNA reads TGCGCCAGCAGCCACCCAGCCGGGACAGGGGCCGGGGAGCTGTTTTTT.

The rearrangement uses TRBV11-3 and TRBJ1-1; D gene uncertain. The CDR3 is 16 residues long. The V end lost 3 bases, the J end lost 4 bases, and 18 bases lay between the germline ends. CDR1 is SGHNT, CDR2 YENEEA, per germline. The CDR3 coding sequence is TGTGCCAGCAGCTTGTCCTCTGGGGAGGGAGTCACTGAAGCTTTCTTT. Translating gives CASSLSSGEGVTEAFF.